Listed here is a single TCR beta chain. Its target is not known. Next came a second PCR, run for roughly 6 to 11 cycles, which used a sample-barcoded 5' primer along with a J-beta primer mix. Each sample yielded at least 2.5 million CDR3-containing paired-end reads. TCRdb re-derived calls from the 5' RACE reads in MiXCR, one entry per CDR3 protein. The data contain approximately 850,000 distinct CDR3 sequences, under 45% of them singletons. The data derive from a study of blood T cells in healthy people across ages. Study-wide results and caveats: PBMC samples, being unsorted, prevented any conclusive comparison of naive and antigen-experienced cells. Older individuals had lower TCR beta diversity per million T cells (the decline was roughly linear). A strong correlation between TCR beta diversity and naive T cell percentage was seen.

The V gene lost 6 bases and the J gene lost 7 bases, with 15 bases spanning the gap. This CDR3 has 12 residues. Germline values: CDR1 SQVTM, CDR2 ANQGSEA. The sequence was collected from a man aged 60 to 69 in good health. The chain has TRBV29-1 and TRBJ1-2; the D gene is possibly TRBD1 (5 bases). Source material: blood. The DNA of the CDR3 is TGCAGCGTCCGGCGGGGGGAAGGTGGCTACACCTTC. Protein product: CSVRRGEGGYTF.